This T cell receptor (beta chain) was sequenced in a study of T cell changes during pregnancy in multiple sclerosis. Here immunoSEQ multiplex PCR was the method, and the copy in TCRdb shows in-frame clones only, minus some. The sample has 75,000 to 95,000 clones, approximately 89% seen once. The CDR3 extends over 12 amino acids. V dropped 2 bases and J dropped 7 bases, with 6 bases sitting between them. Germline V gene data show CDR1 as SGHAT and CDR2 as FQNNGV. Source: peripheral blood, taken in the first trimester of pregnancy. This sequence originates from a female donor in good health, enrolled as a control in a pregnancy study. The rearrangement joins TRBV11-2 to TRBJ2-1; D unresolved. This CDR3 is CASSLSTNEQFF. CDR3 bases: TGTGCCAGCAGCTTATCTACGAATGAGCAGTTCTTC.